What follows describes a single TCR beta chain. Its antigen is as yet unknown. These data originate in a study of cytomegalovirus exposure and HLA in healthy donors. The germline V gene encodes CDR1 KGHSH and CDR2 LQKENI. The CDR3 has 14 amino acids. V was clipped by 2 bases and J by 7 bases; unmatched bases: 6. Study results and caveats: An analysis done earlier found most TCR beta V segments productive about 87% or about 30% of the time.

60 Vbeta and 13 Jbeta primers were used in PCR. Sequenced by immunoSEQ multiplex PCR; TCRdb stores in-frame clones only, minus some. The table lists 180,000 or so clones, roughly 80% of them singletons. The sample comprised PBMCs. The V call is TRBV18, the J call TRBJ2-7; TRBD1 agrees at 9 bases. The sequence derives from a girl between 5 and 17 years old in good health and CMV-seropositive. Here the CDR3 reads CASSPGDRENEQYF. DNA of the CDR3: TGTGCCAGCTCACCAGGGGACAGGGAGAATGAGCAGTACTTC.